This TCR beta chain was observed in a study of PD-1 blockade in classical Hodgkin lymphoma. The sample's time point: cycle 4 day 1 (C4D1), after less than 7 weeks of nivolumab. All the patients suffered relapse after autologous stem cell transplantation, and brentuximab vedotin exposure differed. Clones were read by immunoSEQ multiplex PCR, and TCRdb kept only the in-frame ones, dropping some. Found here are about 64,000 clones, 85% to 95% of them singletons; the top ten hold 8%. The CDR3 has 12 residues. The V end lost 0 bases, the J end lost 5 bases, and 5 bases lay between the germline ends. Germline lookup yields CDR1 MGHRA and CDR2 YSYEKL.

The source material was peripheral blood mononuclear cells (PBMCs), sampled before the fourth cycle of nivolumab. The TCR was taken from a human donor with classical Hodgkin lymphoma. V gene TRBV4-1 combines with J gene TRBJ2-7; D gene uncertain. The CDR3 loop reads CASSQDSHEQYF. The CDR3 bases are TGCGCCAGCAGCCAAGATTCCCACGAGCAGTACTTC.